The 5 T cell receptor beta chains below were found in one sample sequenced in a study of sequential checkpoint blockade in melanoma (dated by TCRdb to the late 2010s). Library construction relied on the immunoSEQ multiplex PCR assay. This immuneACCESS table, as held by TCRdb, lists in-frame sequences with V and J called but not all clones. Of the missing ones, under half trace to an unresolved V gene in checked studies; the others have no known cause. For this sample there are 17,000 or so clones; nearly 80% appear just once. About 10% of the sample belongs to the ten largest clones. The treatment or condition label, as the study defines it: randomized to nivolumab then ipilimumab (arm A) or the reverse (arm B). Sequenced here: CD8+ T cells sorted from blood (inferred from file names), sampled from a patient given nivolumab and ipilimumab in sequence. The receptors shown here come from a human donor with melanoma.

This clone was recorded only once. This chain links TRBV25-1 with TRBJ2-1, with TRBD1 matching over 8 bases. With V trimmed by 7 bases and J by 10 bases, 9 bases remained unmatched. Germline V gene data show CDR1 as MGHDK and CDR2 as SYGVNS. The CDR3 is made up of 13 amino acids. The CDR3 bases are TGTGCCAGCAATGTCGGGACAGGCCGGGAGCAGTTCTTC. This codes for CASNVGTGREQFF.

The chain links TRBV13 to TRBJ2-7; 7 bases fit TRBD1. The CDR3 has 14 residues. The germline V gene has CDR1 PRHDT and CDR2 FYEKMQ (reference sequence). Germline trimming cut 5 bases from V and 3 bases from J; bases unmatched to any gene: 7. CDR3 residues: CASSPRDSLYEQYF. Here the CDR3 DNA reads TGTGCCAGCAGCCCTCGGGACAGCCTCTACGAGCAGTACTTC.

The V and J genes are TRBV19 and TRBJ1-1; D might be TRBD1 (6 bases). The germline gives CDR1 LNHDA, CDR2 SQIVND (reference sequence). The CDR3 contains 14 residues. The V and J ends lost 3 bases and 1 base respectively, with 9 bases between them. CDR3 loop: CASSMRDTNTEAFF. DNA for the CDR3: TGTGCCAGTAGTATGAGGGACACGAACACTGAAGCTTTCTTT.

J is TRBJ2-7 and V is TRBV7-6; 7 bases agree with TRBD2. There are 15 residues in the CDR3. The V segment lost 1 base and the J segment 6 bases; nucleotides outside the gene matches: 9. CDR1 and CDR2 from the germline V gene are SGHVS and FNYEAQ. As DNA, the CDR3 is TGTGCCAGCAGCTTAGGGGCTTCTGGGAGGGGCGAGCAGTACTTC. It encodes CASSLGASGRGEQYF.

This clone qualifies as medium-sized (0.01 to 0.1%). This chain connects TRBV7-9 to TRBJ2-7; D possibly corresponds to TRBD1 (6 bases). Germline V gives CDR1 SEHNR, CDR2 FQNEAQ (reference sequence). The CDR3 covers 13 residues. Trimming shortened V by 3 bases and J by 2 bases, and 8 bases separated the two germline ends. CDR3 protein: CASSLGTTYEQYF. CDR3 coding DNA: TGTGCCAGCAGCTTGGGGACAACCTACGAGCAGTACTTC.